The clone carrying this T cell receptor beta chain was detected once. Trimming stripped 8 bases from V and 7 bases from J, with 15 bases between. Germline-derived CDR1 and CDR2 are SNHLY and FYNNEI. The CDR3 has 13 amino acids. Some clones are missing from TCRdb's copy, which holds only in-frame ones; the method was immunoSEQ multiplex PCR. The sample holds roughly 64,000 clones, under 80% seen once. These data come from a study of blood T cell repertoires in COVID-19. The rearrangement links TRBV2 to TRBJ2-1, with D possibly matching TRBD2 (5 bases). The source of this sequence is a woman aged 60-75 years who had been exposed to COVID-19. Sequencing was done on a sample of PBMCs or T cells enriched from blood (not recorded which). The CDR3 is CASFGVFGNEQFF. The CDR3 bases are TGTGCCAGCTTCGGGGTTTTCGGAAATGAGCAGTTCTTC.